This T cell receptor beta chain emerged from a study of shared clonotypes between healthy human individuals. As regards this clone: Antigen: not known.

Study findings and constraints: Clonotype sharing among donors was expected to depend on sequencing depth.

Germline V gene data show CDR1 as GTSNPN and CDR2 as SVGIG (reference sequence). This CDR3 comprises 13 residues. Trimming stripped 5 bases from V and 5 bases from J, with 13 bases between. Repertoires were generated with immunoSEQ multiplex PCR, while TCRdb's copy carries only in-frame clones and drops some. There are 2 million to 2.5 million clones in the sample; around 92% occur only once, and approximately 0.4% lies in the top ten. Specimen: naive CD4+ T cells from PBMCs. Subset indicated: CD45RA+ positively selected. The chain joins TRBV30 to TRBJ1-3; no firm D call. This receptor was obtained from a man in his late teens or twenties in good health. Some clones in this sample may be carry-over from other donors' samples. The CDR3 DNA reads as TGTGCCTGGGAGAAGGACGGGCGAAACACCATATATTTT. It is translated as CAWEKDGRNTIYF.